Listed below are T cell receptor beta chains from one sample, sequenced in a study of CD8 T cells in ankylosing spondylitis. TCRdb itself ran the 5' RACE reads through MiXCR, one entry per CDR3 protein. The data contain hundreds of thousands of distinct CDR3 sequences, 17% of them singletons. Sequenced material: blood, either unsorted or a sorted T cell fraction (not recorded which). These receptors were collected from a male donor with ankylosing spondylitis. Both conserved end residues are part of each CDR3. A D gene is named only where the DNA matches it firmly. Clone size is given for some rows only: seen once, a few or many times, or a class if the clone is expanded.

j_gene,v_gene,abundance,d_gene,CDR3nt,CDR3aa
TRBJ2-2,TRBV4-2,few,TRBD2,TGTGCCAGCAGCACGGGACTAGCGAAAAACACCGGGGAGCTGTTTTTT,CASSTGLAKNTGELFF
TRBJ2-2,TRBV9,NA,NA,TGTGCCAGCAGCGTAGTGAGTTGGGGCGGGGAGCTGTTTTTT,CASSVVSWGGELFF
TRBJ2-7,TRBV5-1,NA,TRBD2,TGCGCCAGCAGCGAAGTAGCGGGGACCTACGAGCAGTACTTC,CASSEVAGTYEQYF
TRBJ2-7,TRBV2,NA,NA,TGTGCCACCACCGAGGGCGGGGCTTCCTACGAGCAGTACTTC,CATTEGGASYEQYF
TRBJ1-1,TRBV9,NA,NA,TGTGCCAGCAGCTCACTGACCCAGAACACTGAAGCTTTCTTT,CASSSLTQNTEAFF
TRBJ2-7,TRBV11-2,NA,NA,TGTGCCAGCAGCTTAGAGGAACGGCGGGAATCTAGGACCTACGAGCAGTACTTC,CASSLEERRESRTYEQYF
TRBJ2-7,TRBV20-1,once,NA,TGCTGTGCTAGAGATCACGGTCTCTCCACCTACGAGCAGTACTTC,CCARDHGLSTYEQYF
TRBJ1-2,TRBV5-1,NA,NA,TGCGCCAGCAATCCTGGAAGTTCTAACTATGGCTACACCTTC,CASNPGSSNYGYTF
TRBJ2-1,TRBV27,NA,NA,TGTGCCAGCAGTTTCACCTCCATCGGACAGTTATACAATGAGCAGTTCTTC,CASSFTSIGQLYNEQFF
TRBJ1-2,TRBV7-2,few,TRBD1,TGTGCCAGCAGCTTAGCGGGTGCCGGGACAGACTATGGCTACACCTTC,CASSLAGAGTDYGYTF
TRBJ2-1,TRBV7-9,NA,TRBD1,TGTGCCAGCAGCCGACGCCGACAGGGCGGTGGCAATGAGCAGTTCTTC,CASSRRRQGGGNEQFF
TRBJ2-7,TRBV6-2/TRBV6-3,NA,NA,TGTGCCAGCAGTGACCGGGCCAAACCCCCCTACGAGCAGTACTTC,CASSDRAKPPYEQYF
TRBJ1-3,TRBV5-4,NA,NA,TGTGCCAGCAGCTTGGTCGGGGGAGGTTCTGGAAACACCATATATTTT,CASSLVGGGSGNTIYF
TRBJ2-2,TRBV6-1,few,NA,TGTGCCAGCAGGCCCGATTCTCGGACCGGGGAGCTGTTTTTT,CASRPDSRTGELFF
TRBJ1-1,TRBV20-1,many,NA,TGCAGTGCTAGAGGGTTTACAGTGTACACTGAAGCTTTCTTT,CSARGFTVYTEAFF
TRBJ2-7,TRBV7-6,NA,NA,TGTGCCAGCAGTCCAATGGCGGCGGTTGGGACCTACGAGCAGTACTTC,CASSPMAAVGTYEQYF
TRBJ1-2,TRBV20-1,few,NA,TGCAGTGCTAGACCCCAAGGGGGGGGAGAGATCCTCTATGGCTACACCTTC,CSARPQGGGEILYGYTF
TRBJ2-3,TRBV12-3/TRBV12-4,NA,TRBD2,TGTGCCAGCAGCCGACTAGCGGGAGGGTCTAGCACAGATACGCAGTATTTT,CASSRLAGGSSTDTQYF
TRBJ1-5,TRBV2,few,TRBD1,TGTGCCAGCAGCCGACAGGGGGGACAGCCCCAGCATTTT,CASSRQGGQPQHF
TRBJ2-1,TRBV18,NA,TRBD1,TGTGCCAGCTCACCCGACAGGGGGCGATACAATGAGCAGTTCTTC,CASSPDRGRYNEQFF
TRBJ2-1,TRBV20-1,many,NA,TGCAGTGCGGCCGGGGGGCGACCTCCCCCCAATGAGCAGTTCTTC,CSAAGGRPPPNEQFF
TRBJ1-1,TRBV18,NA,NA,TGTGCCAGCTCACCCGTGACAGCTCCTCTTGCGAACACTGAAGCTTTCTTT,CASSPVTAPLANTEAFF
TRBJ1-2,TRBV5-1,NA,NA,TGCGCCAGCAGCCGGGACGAACCCTATGGCTACACCTTC,CASSRDEPYGYTF
TRBJ1-1,TRBV5-1,NA,NA,TGCGCCAGCAGCTTGGGGTCCGGCGGAGTGAACACTGAAGCTTTCTTT,CASSLGSGGVNTEAFF
TRBJ2-2,TRBV12-3/TRBV12-4,few,NA,TGTGCCAGCAGTTCAAAAAGGGACACCGGGGAGCTGTTTTTT,CASSSKRDTGELFF
TRBJ2-1,TRBV10-2,NA,TRBD2,TGCGCCAGCAGCGACAGCTCCGCCAGCGGGGGGAGGAATGAGCAGTTCTTC,CASSDSSASGGRNEQFF
TRBJ2-3,TRBV12-3/TRBV12-4,many,TRBD2,TGTGCCAGCAGTCTGAGCGGGAGTGGGACAGATACGCAGTATTTT,CASSLSGSGTDTQYF
TRBJ2-7,TRBV20-1,NA,NA,TGCAGTGCCCCAGTTAGGGAAAGGAGTGAGCAGTACTTC,CSAPVRERSEQYF
TRBJ1-2,TRBV7-8,few,TRBD1,TGTGCCAGCAGCAGACGGGACAGGGGGCGCGAAGGCTACACCTTC,CASSRRDRGREGYTF
TRBJ1-1,TRBV4-1,few,TRBD1,TGCGCCAGCAGCCAGATGGGACAGGGAGGGACTGAAGCTTTCTTT,CASSQMGQGGTEAFF
TRBJ1-2,TRBV20-1,NA,TRBD1,TGCAGTGCTAGAGATCAGGGACAGAAAAACTATGGCTACACCTTC,CSARDQGQKNYGYTF
TRBJ2-1,TRBV20-1,NA,NA,TGCAGTGCTAGGAACCGGGGCCGCAGCAATGATGAGCAGTTCTTC,CSARNRGRSNDEQFF
TRBJ2-5,TRBV18,many,NA,TGCGCCAGCAGCCCCGGCCTTCAAGAGACCCAGTACTTC,CASSPGLQETQYF
TRBJ2-2,TRBV9,few,NA,TGTGCCAGCAGCAAGGGGGACACCGGGGAGCTGTTTTTT,CASSKGDTGELFF
TRBJ2-3,TRBV7-9,many,TRBD1,TGTGCCAGCAGCCGTGACAGGGCGGCAGATACGCAGTATTTT,CASSRDRAADTQYF
TRBJ2-7,TRBV15,NA,TRBD1,TGTGCCACCAGCAGCCAGGGACAGGGCCCTTACGAGCAGTACTTC,CATSSQGQGPYEQYF
TRBJ1-1,TRBV4-2,NA,TRBD1,TGTGCCAGCAGCCGAGGAAAGGACAGGGGGCTTATTGAAGCTTTCTTT,CASSRGKDRGLIEAFF
TRBJ2-7,TRBV2,NA,NA,TGTGCCAGCAGTGCGGGACAAACCCTTTTGGAGCAGTACTTC,CASSAGQTLLEQYF
TRBJ2-3,TRBV12-3/TRBV12-4,many,TRBD1,TGTGCCAGCGCGGGACAGGGATATAGCACAGATACGCAGTATTTT,CASAGQGYSTDTQYF
TRBJ1-1,TRBV5-1,few,TRBD1,TGCGCCAGCAGCCCGACGAGAATCAGACCGGGACAGGGATTTGTGTACACTGAAGCTTTCTTT,CASSPTRIRPGQGFVYTEAFF
TRBJ1-6,TRBV12-3/TRBV12-4,few,TRBD1,TGTGCCAGCAGAGGACAGGGGACGTCCTATAATTCACCCCTCCACTTT,CASRGQGTSYNSPLHF
TRBJ2-7,TRBV20-1,few,NA,TGCAGTGCTAGAGATAAGGGTTACGAGCAGTACTTC,CSARDKGYEQYF
TRBJ2-7,TRBV28,NA,NA,TGTGCCAGCAGTTTTTCGGGGGAGCAGTACTTC,CASSFSGEQYF
TRBJ1-1,TRBV29-1,NA,NA,TGCAGCGTTGAGGAGGCGGGAGGGGGCACTGAAGCTTTCTTT,CSVEEAGGGTEAFF
TRBJ1-1,TRBV2,NA,NA,TGTGCCAGCAGGGATCTTGACAGGTACCTGAGGACTGAAGCTTTCTTT,CASRDLDRYLRTEAFF
TRBJ2-3,TRBV20-1,few,TRBD2,TGCAGTGCTACCCCGGGACTAGAAACAGATACGCAGTATTTT,CSATPGLETDTQYF
TRBJ1-5,TRBV6-5,few,NA,TGTGCCAGCAGTTACGGGCGTCATAGCAATCAGCCCCAGCATTTT,CASSYGRHSNQPQHF
TRBJ2-1,TRBV3-1,NA,TRBD2,TGTGCCAGCAGCCCTAGCGGGACCACCTACAATGAGCAGTTCTTC,CASSPSGTTYNEQFF
TRBJ2-1,TRBV6-1,few,NA,TGTGCCAGCAGTGAATTGGTCTTGGGGCAGTTCTTC,CASSELVLGQFF
TRBJ2-1,TRBV5-1,many,NA,TGCGCCAGCAGCTTGGCCACAGCCTACAATGAGCAGTTCTTC,CASSLATAYNEQFF
TRBJ1-2,TRBV6-1,NA,TRBD1,TGTGCCAGCAGCCCCTCAGGGGGCTACGGCTACACCTTC,CASSPSGGYGYTF
TRBJ2-7,TRBV6-1,few,NA,TGTGCCAGCAGTGTGTGGAACGAGCAGTACTTC,CASSVWNEQYF
TRBJ2-1,TRBV5-1,few,TRBD1,TGCGCCAGCAGCCCAAGACAGGGGGAGGTTAGCTCCTACAATGAGCAGTTCTTC,CASSPRQGEVSSYNEQFF
TRBJ1-2,TRBV6-1,NA,NA,TGTGCCAGCAGTGAAGCGAGGAGAAATGGCTACACCTTC,CASSEARRNGYTF
TRBJ1-5,TRBV28,many,TRBD1,TGTGCCAGCAGCGGGACAGGGGAGAGTCAGCCCCAGCATTTT,CASSGTGESQPQHF